The next 20 T cell receptor beta chains were all read from a single sample in a study of cytomegalovirus exposure and HLA in healthy donors. Primers included in the PCR were 60 Vbeta and 13 Jbeta primers. Generated by immunoSEQ multiplex PCR, the TCRdb table keeps only in-frame clones and is missing some. The sample records 150,000 to 200,000 clones, about four fifths being singletons. The sequencing sample was made of PBMCs. The receptor set was obtained from a man aged 30 to 39 in good health and CMV-seronegative.

In DNA, the CDR3 is TGTGCCAGCAGCTCGCGGGGCTCTGGAAACACCATATATTTT. It codes for CASSSRGSGNTIYF. The chain is built from TRBV7-9 and TRBJ1-3; no reliable D call. Trimming left V 4 bases short and J 0 bases short, with 7 bases between. CDR1 SEHNR and CDR2 FQNEAQ come from the germline V gene (reference sequence). The CDR3 is 14 residues long.

The J gene is TRBJ1-6, the V gene TRBV2; tentatively, D is TRBD1 (5 bases). Trimming left V 6 bases short and J 7 bases short, with 16 bases between. The CDR3 is 15 amino acids. Germline CDR1 reads SNHLY; CDR2 reads FYNNEI. CDR3 nucleotides: TGTGCCAGCAGGCGCCGGGGGGAGGGCAATTCACCCCTCCACTTT. It yields the protein CASRRRGEGNSPLHF.

The chain is built from TRBV15 and TRBJ2-7, with D perhaps TRBD2 (5 bases). The CDR3 has 15 residues. Looked up from germline, CDR1 is LNHNV and CDR2 is YYDKDF (reference sequence). V shed 1 base and J shed 3 bases, with 13 bases lying between them. CDR3 DNA: TGTGCCACCAGCAGAGGGGTTGAGAGGGACTACGAGCAGTACTTC. Its translation is CATSRGVERDYEQYF.

This chain uses TRBV7-9 with TRBJ1-2, with D perhaps TRBD1 (6 bases). The V end lost 5 bases, the J end lost 5 bases, and 12 bases lay between the germline ends. The CDR3 is 13 amino acids. Germline loops: CDR1 SEHNR, CDR2 FQNEAQ (reference sequence). CDR3 sequence: CASSLDSKYGYTF. CDR3 bases: TGTGCCAGCAGCCTGGACAGCAAATATGGCTACACCTTC.

This chain uses TRBV5-6 with TRBJ1-6, with D possibly being TRBD1 (6 bases). V was clipped by 0 bases and J by 9 bases, with 7 bases between them. The CDR3 consists of 13 residues. CDR1 is SGHDT and CDR2 is YYEEEE in the germline V gene. CDR3 in DNA: TGTGCCAGCAGCTTGGTAGGGGGTTCACCCCTCCACTTT. It encodes CASSLVGGSPLHF.

The CDR3 protein is CAWRQVEAFF. As DNA, the CDR3 is TGTGCCTGGAGACAAGTTGAAGCTTTCTTT. This rearrangement joins TRBV30 to TRBJ1-1; D remains ambiguous. Germline CDR1 and CDR2: GTSNPN and SVGIG (reference sequence). The CDR3 has 10 amino acids. V was pared by 3 bases and J by 7 bases, with 6 bases between.

This clone was recorded only once. The CDR3 DNA sequence: TGTGCCAGCAGCACTGGCCTCGGGAGGATGAGGGGCAATCAGCCCCAGCATTTT. Translation: CASSTGLGRMRGNQPQHF. This chain uses TRBV21-1 with TRBJ1-5. TRBV21-1 is labeled a pseudogene. CDR3 size: 18 residues.

This clone was seen a few times. This chain uses TRBV4-3 with TRBJ2-1; TRBD2 aligns across 11 bases. This CDR3 has 15 amino acids. Germline V gene lookup returns CDR1 LGHNA and CDR2 YSLEER. Germline trimming cut 4 bases from V and 5 bases from J; bases unmatched to any gene: 4. This chain's CDR3 is CASSPTSGGNNEQFF. CDR3 in DNA: TGCGCCAGCAGCCCAACTAGCGGGGGTAACAATGAGCAGTTCTTC.

CDR3 nucleotide sequence: TGCGCCAGCAGCTTGGCGGCCCGGGTGGCTAATGAAAAACTGTTTTTT. The encoded protein is CASSLAARVANEKLFF. This chain links TRBV5-1 with TRBJ1-4, with D unclear. CDR3 size: 16 residues. V lost 0 bases and J 3 bases, leaving 12 bases between the germline ends. Germline V gene sequence: CDR1 SGHRS, CDR2 YFSETQ.

This chain connects TRBV28 to TRBJ2-3; 7 positions match TRBD2. Germline V gene data show CDR1 as MDHEN and CDR2 as SYDVKM. V was clipped by 6 bases and J by 2 bases; unmatched bases: 11. This CDR3 is built from 16 residues. CDR3 sequence (DNA): TGTGCCAGCAGCCCGCCCGGGGGGAGCAACACAGATACGCAGTATTTT. Translation: CASSPPGGSNTDTQYF.

This chain uses TRBV9 with TRBJ1-4, with D unclear. The germline CDR1 and CDR2 sequences are SGDLS and YYNGEE. This CDR3 spans 16 amino acids. Trimming stripped 4 bases from V and 5 bases from J, with 18 bases between. The CDR3 region is CASSTLKDTSNEKLFF. CDR3 nucleotide sequence: TGTGCCAGCAGCACACTGAAAGACACTTCGAATGAAAAACTGTTTTTT.

V gene TRBV11-2 combines with J gene TRBJ1-3, with D perhaps matching TRBD1 (6 bases). This CDR3 contains 15 residues. Germline CDR1 is SGHAT and CDR2 is FQNNGV. V was cut by 0 bases and J by 4 bases, with 10 bases left in between. The CDR3 loop reads CASSLEGAQGNTIYF. Written as DNA, the CDR3 is TGTGCCAGCAGCTTAGAGGGGGCTCAAGGAAACACCATATATTTT.

The count of this clone is one. The rearrangement links TRBV9 to TRBJ2-2; 7 positions agree with TRBD1. CDR1 is SGDLS and CDR2 is YYNGEE in the germline V gene. The CDR3 is 16 residues long. Losses at the gene ends were 1 base for V and 0 bases for J; bases not matched to a gene: 3. CDR3: CASSVWGQTNTGELFF. The CDR3 DNA follows: TGTGCCAGCAGCGTATGGGGACAGACGAACACCGGGGAGCTGTTTTTT.

This chain connects TRBV7-3 to TRBJ2-1; possible D gene TRBD2, 6 bases. The V and J ends lost 4 bases and 4 bases respectively, with 17 bases between them. From germline, CDR1 is SGHTA and CDR2 FQGTGA. This CDR3 contains 16 residues. In DNA, the CDR3 is TGTGCCAGCAGCTCTGGAGGGAGCGGAGGTTACAATGAGCAGTTCTTC. Translation: CASSSGGSGGYNEQFF. Combining the CDR3 with reference TRBV7-3 and TRBJ2-1 gives the whole variable domain GAGVSQTPSNKVTEKGKYVELRCDPISGHTALYWYRQSLGQGPEFLIYFQGTGAADDSGLPNDRFFAVRPEGSVSTLKIQRTERGDSAVYLCASSSGGSGGYNEQFFGPGTRLTVL.

The chain couples TRBV29-1 to TRBJ2-1; D may be TRBD2 (5 bases). Trimming removed 2 bases at V and 15 bases at J, with 23 bases between. The CDR3 covers 14 residues. Per germline, CDR1 SQVTM and CDR2 ANQGSEA. CDR3 loop: CSVERRLAPSERFF. CDR3 DNA: TGCAGCGTTGAAAGGAGGCTAGCCCCATCGGAACGGTTCTTC.

The V call is TRBV5-1, the J call TRBJ2-3; TRBD1 is a possible D gene (6 bases). This CDR3 has 16 residues. Germline V gene sequence: CDR1 SGHRS, CDR2 YFSETQ. V was shortened by 4 bases and J by 0 bases, with 15 bases between the two germline ends. CDR3 sequence: CASSAGTRFSTDTQYF. The CDR3 DNA reads as TGCGCCAGCAGCGCCGGGACAAGGTTCAGCACAGATACGCAGTATTTT.

The chain combines TRBV7-4 with TRBJ1-5; possible D gene TRBD1, 6 bases. The length of the CDR3 is 18 residues. Germline values: CDR1 SGHVT, CDR2 SQSDAQ. Trimming cost V 0 bases and J 2 bases, with 17 bases left between them. The CDR3 is CASSLARTGFWGNQPQHF. CDR3 in DNA: TGTGCCAGCAGCTTAGCGCGAACAGGGTTTTGGGGCAATCAGCCCCAGCATTTT.

The genes are TRBV5-1 and TRBJ1-2; D is uncertain. CDR1 and CDR2 from the germline V gene are SGHRS and YFSETQ. Trimming left V 1 base short and J 4 bases short, with 8 bases between. The CDR3 sequence is 13 residues long. The CDR3 loop is CASSLNSIYGYTF. Here the CDR3 DNA reads TGCGCCAGCAGCTTGAACAGCATCTATGGCTACACCTTC.

The chain recombines TRBV5-4 with TRBJ2-2, with D tentatively TRBD2 (5 bases). This CDR3 has 16 residues. Trimming cost V 0 bases and J 0 bases, with 9 bases left between them. Per the germline V gene, CDR1 is SGHNT and CDR2 is YYREEE (reference sequence). The DNA for the CDR3 is TGTGCCAGCAGCTTGGGGCTAGCTACGAACACCGGGGAGCTGTTTTTT. Translated, it gives CASSLGLATNTGELFF. The complete variable domain, with remaining parts taken from reference TRBV5-4 and TRBJ2-2, reads ETGVTQSPTHLIKTRGQQVTLRCSSQSGHNTVSWYQQALGQGPQFIFQYYREEENGRGNFPPRFSGLQFPNYSSELNVNALELDDSALYLCASSLGLATNTGELFFGEGSRLTVL.

The V gene is TRBV6-5, the J gene TRBJ2-5; maybe TRBD1 (5 bases). Germline CDR1 is MNHEY and CDR2 is SVGAGI. Trimming took 0 bases from V and 11 from J, leaving 16 bases between them. This CDR3 contains 14 residues. CDR3 in DNA: TGTGCCAGCAGTTACTCCGGGCAGGGTGCCAAACAGTACTTC. This encodes CASSYSGQGAKQYF.